This T cell receptor beta chain appears in the sequencing data of a study of blood T cell repertoires in COVID-19. This study enrolled people aged about 18 to 100 from around 25 US geographic areas. Sequencing used immunoSEQ multiplex PCR; TCRdb keeps in-frame clones, though not all of them. The table includes 200,000 to 250,000 clones, more than 85% detected once. The sequencing input was PBMCs or T cells enriched from blood (not recorded which). This receptor was taken from a woman aged 45-65 years who had recovered from COVID-19.

CDR3 amino acids: CASSPPLTGRGTEAFF. CDR3 DNA sequence: TGTGCCAGCAGCCCCCCCCTTACAGGGCGCGGCACTGAAGCTTTCTTT. The chain employs TRBV27 and TRBJ1-1; D might be TRBD1 (6 bases). Germline V gene data show CDR1 as MNHEY and CDR2 as SMNVEV (reference sequence). There are 16 residues in the CDR3. Trimming cost V 6 bases and J 4 bases, with 21 bases left between them.